This TCR beta chain came from a study of cytomegalovirus exposure and HLA in healthy donors. 13 Jbeta primers and 60 Vbeta primers were used for the PCR. This table comes from immunoSEQ multiplex PCR, and its TCRdb copy is limited to in-frame clones, with some not included. This sample carries approximately 150,000 clones, over 65% of them seen once, and the ten largest clones take about 2.9%. Findings and caveats of the study: Specificity for CMV antigens was confirmed in vitro for a few of the CMV-associated chains. TCR beta chains numbering more than 150 were designated cytomegalovirus-associated. Rare TCR sequences dominated, though some public TCRs recurred in many donors.

In the case of this clone: The antigen is undetermined.

Germline CDR1 and CDR2: SGHTA and FQGNSA. The CDR3 loop spans 13 amino acids. The germline V and J ends were trimmed by 4 bases and 6 bases, with 11 bases remaining between them. This clonotype was obtained from a woman in her forties in good health and CMV-seropositive. The sequencing sample was made of PBMCs. This chain links TRBV7-2 with TRBJ2-3; D is possibly TRBD1 (6 bases). In nucleotides, the CDR3 is TGTGCCAGCAGCTCCCTAAGGGGGGATACGCAGTATTTT. Amino acids: CASSSLRGDTQYF.